This T cell receptor (beta chain) was profiled in a study of shared clonotypes between healthy human individuals. Each sorted subset replicate got 200 ng genomic DNA, tens of thousands of genomes. Profiling relied on immunoSEQ multiplex PCR, and the TCRdb table lists in-frame clones only, not all of them. The table includes around 2.5 million clones, under 95% detected once. Germline V gives CDR1 MNHNS, CDR2 SASEGT. Trimming cost V 4 bases and J 2 bases; bases outside gene matches: 9. CDR3 length: 16 amino acids. The sequenced sample consisted of naive CD4+ T cells from PBMCs. Specified subset: CD45RA+ positively selected. This clonotype was sampled from a man between 18 and 35 years old in good health. Some clones in this sample may be carry-over from other donors' samples. The V gene is TRBV6-1, the J gene TRBJ2-7, with 9 bases aligning to TRBD1. The DNA of the CDR3 is TGTGCCAGCAGTGGCTACAGGGGGCGATCGACCTACGAGCAGTACTTC. Protein sequence: CASSGYRGRSTYEQYF.